This T cell receptor (beta chain) originates from a study of Ad26.COV2.S vaccination and SARS-CoV-2 variants. General observations from the study: Placebo recipients trailed vaccine recipients in spike-specific TCR breadth. After vaccination, reports described spike-specific CD8+ and CD4+ T cell responses as showing substantial breadth.

TCRdb's copy holds only in-frame clones and misses some; the assay was immunoSEQ multiplex PCR. The sample lists roughly 420,000 clones; over 75% were seen once. As for treatment: some 20 received Ad26.COV2.S at low or high dose, single or two shots; 5 received placebo; per-sample allocation not given. After the first vaccine or placebo injection, samples were drawn on day 63. In regard to this clone: Its antigen is unidentified. The same CDR3 can be traced to other DNA sequences in this sample.

With 3 bases removed from V and 0 bases from J, the gap between germline ends came to 8 bases. The CDR3 consists of 14 residues. The germline V gene encodes CDR1 LNHDA and CDR2 SQIVND (reference sequence). This chain links TRBV19 with TRBJ1-1; possible D gene TRBD1, 5 bases. The TCR sequence derives from a person between 18 and 59 years old who received the Ad26.COV2.S COVID-19 vaccine or a placebo. The sample in question was peripheral blood, obtained in a trial of Ad26.COV2.S vaccine versus placebo. CDR3 nucleotide sequence: TGTGCCAGTAGTATCCCAGGGCTGAACACTGAAGCTTTCTTT. The encoded protein is CASSIPGLNTEAFF.